This TCR beta chain was captured by sequencing in a study of T cell responses to AZD1222 COVID-19 vaccine. Study-wide points: Vaccine-related CD4 TCRs covered spike, predominating at 160-218 and 743-854. As reported, nearly half of all spike-specific TCRs target variant regions that are unmutated. Recipients of AZD1222 seropositive at baseline numbered only five or six.

TCRdb's table, derived via immunoSEQ multiplex PCR, lists solely in-frame clones and lacks some. This sample has some 200,000 clones, with approximately 89% found just once. Concerning this clone: Its matching antigen is unknown.

V dropped 2 bases and J dropped 9; count of bases not matched to a gene: 5. Germline V gene lookup returns CDR1 SGHRS and CDR2 YFSETQ. CDR3 length equals 14 residues. The chain recombines TRBV5-1 with TRBJ2-1; 10 nucleotides line up with TRBD2. The TCR originated in an adult who received the AZD1222 COVID-19 vaccine. Sequenced material: peripheral blood, taken 28 days after the second AZD1222 dose. The CDR3 DNA is TGCGCCAGCAGCTTTCTAGCGGGAGTAGGTGAGCAGTTCTTC. The encoded protein is CASSFLAGVGEQFF.